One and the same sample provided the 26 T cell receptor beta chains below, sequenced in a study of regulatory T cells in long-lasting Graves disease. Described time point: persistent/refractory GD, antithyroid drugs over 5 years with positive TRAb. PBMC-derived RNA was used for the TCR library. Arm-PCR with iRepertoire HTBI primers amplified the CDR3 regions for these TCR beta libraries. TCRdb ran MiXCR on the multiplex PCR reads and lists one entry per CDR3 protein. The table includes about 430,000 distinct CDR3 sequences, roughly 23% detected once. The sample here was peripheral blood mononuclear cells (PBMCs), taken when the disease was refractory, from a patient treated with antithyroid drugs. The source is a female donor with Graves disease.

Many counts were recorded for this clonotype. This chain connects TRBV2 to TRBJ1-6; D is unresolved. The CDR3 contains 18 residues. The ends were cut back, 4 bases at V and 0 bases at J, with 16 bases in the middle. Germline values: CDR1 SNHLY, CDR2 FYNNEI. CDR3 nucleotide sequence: TGTGCCAGCAGTGTTTTCGGCGGCATGAGCTCCTATAATTCACCCCTCCACTTT. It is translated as CASSVFGGMSSYNSPLHF.

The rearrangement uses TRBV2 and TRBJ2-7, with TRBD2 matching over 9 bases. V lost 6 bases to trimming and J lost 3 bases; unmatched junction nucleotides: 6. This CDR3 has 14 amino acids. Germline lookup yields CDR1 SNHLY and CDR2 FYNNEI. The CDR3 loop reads CASSLEREDYEQYF. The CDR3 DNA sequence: TGTGCCAGCAGCTTAGAGCGGGAGGACTACGAGCAGTACTTC.

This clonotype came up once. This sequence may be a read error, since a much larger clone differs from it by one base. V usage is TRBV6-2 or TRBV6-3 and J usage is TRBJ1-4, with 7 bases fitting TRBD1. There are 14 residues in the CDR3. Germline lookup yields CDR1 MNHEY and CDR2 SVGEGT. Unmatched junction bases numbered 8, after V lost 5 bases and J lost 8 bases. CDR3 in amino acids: CASSTATGTEKLFF. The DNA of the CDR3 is TGTGCCAGCAGTACCGCGACAGGGACGGAAAAACTGTTTTTT.

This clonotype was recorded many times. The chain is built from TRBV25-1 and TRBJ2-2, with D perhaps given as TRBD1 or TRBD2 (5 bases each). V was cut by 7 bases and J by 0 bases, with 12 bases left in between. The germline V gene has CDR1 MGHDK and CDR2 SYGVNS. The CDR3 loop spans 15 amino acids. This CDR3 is CASTMWGTNTGELFF. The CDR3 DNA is TGTGCCAGCACCATGTGGGGGACGAACACCGGGGAGCTGTTTTTT. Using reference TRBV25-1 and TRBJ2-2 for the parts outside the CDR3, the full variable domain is EADIYQTPRYLVIGTGKKITLECSQTMGHDKMYWYQQDPGMELHLIHYSYGVNSTEKGDLSSESTVSRIRTEHFPLTLESARPSHTSQYLCASTMWGTNTGELFFGEGSRLTVL.

The CDR3 DNA reads TGTGCCAGCAGCTCCGGAGGGGTAGCGGGAGCCCGGGCCTACGAGCAGTACTTC. Its translation is CASSSGGVAGARAYEQYF. The gene calls are TRBV11-2 and TRBJ2-7; TRBD2 matches 9 bases. Germline values: CDR1 SGHAT, CDR2 FQNNGV. This CDR3 region has 18 residues. V lost 4 bases and J lost 2; bases outside the gene matches: 15.

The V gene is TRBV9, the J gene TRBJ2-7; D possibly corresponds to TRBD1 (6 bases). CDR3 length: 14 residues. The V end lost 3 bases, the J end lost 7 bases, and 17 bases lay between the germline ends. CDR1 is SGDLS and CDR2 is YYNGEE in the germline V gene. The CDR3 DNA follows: TGTGCCAGCAGCGCCCAGGGGTTTTGGGGGGAGCAGTACTTC. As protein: CASSAQGFWGEQYF. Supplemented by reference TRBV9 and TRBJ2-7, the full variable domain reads DSGVTQTPKHLITATGQRVTLRCSPRSGDLSVYWYQQSLDQGLQFLIQYYNGEERAKGNILERFSAQQFPDLHSELNLSSLELGDSALYFCASSAQGFWGEQYFGPGTRLTVT.

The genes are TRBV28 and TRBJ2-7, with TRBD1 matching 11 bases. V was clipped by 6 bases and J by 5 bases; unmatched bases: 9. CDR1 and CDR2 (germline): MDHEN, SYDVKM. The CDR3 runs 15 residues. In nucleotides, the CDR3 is TGTGCCAGCAGAGGACAGGGGGCAGGCTGGCACGAGCAGTACTTC. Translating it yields CASRGQGAGWHEQYF.

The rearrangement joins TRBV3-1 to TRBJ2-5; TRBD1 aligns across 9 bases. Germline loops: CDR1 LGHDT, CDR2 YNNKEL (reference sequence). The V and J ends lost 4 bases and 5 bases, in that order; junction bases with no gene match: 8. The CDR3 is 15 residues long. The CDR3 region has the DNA TGTGCCAGCAGCCTAAGGGACAGGGCAGCGGAGACCCAGTACTTC. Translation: CASSLRDRAAETQYF.

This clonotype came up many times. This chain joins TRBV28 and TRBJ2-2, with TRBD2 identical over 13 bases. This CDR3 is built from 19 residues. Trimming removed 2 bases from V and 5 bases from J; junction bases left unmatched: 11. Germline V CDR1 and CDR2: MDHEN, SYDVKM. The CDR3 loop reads CASSLPLGLAGVLTGELFF. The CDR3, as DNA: TGTGCCAGCAGTTTACCACTTGGACTAGCGGGAGTGTTGACCGGGGAGCTGTTTTTT.

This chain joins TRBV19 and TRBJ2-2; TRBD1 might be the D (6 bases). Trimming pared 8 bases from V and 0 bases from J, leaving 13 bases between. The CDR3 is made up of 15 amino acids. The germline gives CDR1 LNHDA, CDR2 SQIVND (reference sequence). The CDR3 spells CASSSGAANTGELFF. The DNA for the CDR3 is TGTGCCAGTTCTTCAGGGGCCGCGAACACCGGGGAGCTGTTTTTT.

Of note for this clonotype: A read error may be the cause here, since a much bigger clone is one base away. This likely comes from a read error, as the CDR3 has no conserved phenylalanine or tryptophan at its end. CDR3 region: CASSLGNGQTDGYTS. The CDR3 DNA reads TGTGCCAGCAGTTTGGGAAACGGACAGACGGATGGCTACACCTCC. V usage is TRBV12-3 or TRBV12-4 and J usage is TRBJ1-2, with a possible D match to TRBD1 (6 bases). Deletions cut 3 bases from V and 6 bases from J, with 17 bases between. The CDR3 runs to 15 residues.

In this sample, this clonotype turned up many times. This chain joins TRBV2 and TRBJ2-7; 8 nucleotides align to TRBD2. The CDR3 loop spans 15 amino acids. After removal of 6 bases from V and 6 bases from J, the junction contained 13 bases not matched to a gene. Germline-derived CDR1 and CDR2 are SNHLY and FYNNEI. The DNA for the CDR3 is TGTGCCAGCAGACCACCCTGGACTCGGGGGGGCGAGCAGTACTTC. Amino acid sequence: CASRPPWTRGGEQYF.

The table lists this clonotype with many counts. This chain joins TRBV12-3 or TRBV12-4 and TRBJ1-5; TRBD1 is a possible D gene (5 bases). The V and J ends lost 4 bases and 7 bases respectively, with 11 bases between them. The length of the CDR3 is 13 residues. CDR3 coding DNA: TGTGCCAGCAGTTGGGGGGGGGTACAGCCCCAGCATTTT. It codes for CASSWGGVQPQHF.

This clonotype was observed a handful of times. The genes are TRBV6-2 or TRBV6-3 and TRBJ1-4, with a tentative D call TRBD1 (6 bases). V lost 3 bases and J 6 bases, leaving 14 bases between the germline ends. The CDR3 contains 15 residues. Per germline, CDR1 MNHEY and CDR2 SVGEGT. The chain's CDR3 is CASSYERGGDEKLFF. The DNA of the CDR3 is TGTGCCAGCAGTTATGAGAGAGGGGGGGATGAAAAACTGTTTTTT.

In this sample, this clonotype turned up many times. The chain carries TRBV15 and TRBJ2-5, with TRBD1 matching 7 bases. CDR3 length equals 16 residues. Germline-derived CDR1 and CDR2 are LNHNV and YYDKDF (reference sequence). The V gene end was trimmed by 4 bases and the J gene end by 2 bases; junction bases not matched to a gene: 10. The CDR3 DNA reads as TGTGCCACCAGCACGACGACAGGGCGGTTGCAAGAGACCCAGTACTTC. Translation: CATSTTTGRLQETQYF. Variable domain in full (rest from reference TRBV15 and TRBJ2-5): DAMVIQNPRYQVTQFGKPVTLSCSQTLNHNVMYWYQQKSSQAPKLLFHYYDKDFNNEADTPDNFQSRRPNTSFCFLDIRSPGLGDTAMYLCATSTTTGRLQETQYFGPGTRLLVL.

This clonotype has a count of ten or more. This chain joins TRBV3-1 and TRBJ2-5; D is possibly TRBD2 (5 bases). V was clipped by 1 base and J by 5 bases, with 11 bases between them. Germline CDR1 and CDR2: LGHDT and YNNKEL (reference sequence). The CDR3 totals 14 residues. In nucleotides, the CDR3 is TGTGCCAGCAGCCAAGGGCGGGTTTTCGAGACCCAGTACTTC. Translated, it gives CASSQGRVFETQYF.

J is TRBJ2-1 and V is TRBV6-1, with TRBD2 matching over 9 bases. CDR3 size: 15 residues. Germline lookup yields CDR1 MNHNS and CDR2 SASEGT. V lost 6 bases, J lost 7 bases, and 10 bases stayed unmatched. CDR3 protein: CASSHGYLAGNEQFF. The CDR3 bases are TGTGCCAGCAGCCACGGATATCTAGCGGGAAATGAGCAGTTCTTC.

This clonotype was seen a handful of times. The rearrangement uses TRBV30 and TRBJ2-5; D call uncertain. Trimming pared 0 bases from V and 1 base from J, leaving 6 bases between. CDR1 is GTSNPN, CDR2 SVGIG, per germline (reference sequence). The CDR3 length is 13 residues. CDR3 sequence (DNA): TGTGCCTGGAGTGTACGTATCCAAGAGACCCAGTACTTC. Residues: CAWSVRIQETQYF.

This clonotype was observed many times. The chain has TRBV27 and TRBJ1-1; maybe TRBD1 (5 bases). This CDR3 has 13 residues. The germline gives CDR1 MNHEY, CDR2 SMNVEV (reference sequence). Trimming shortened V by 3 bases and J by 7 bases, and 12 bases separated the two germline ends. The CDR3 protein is CASSLAPGGEAFF. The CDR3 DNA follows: TGTGCCAGCAGTTTGGCCCCGGGGGGTGAAGCTTTCTTT.

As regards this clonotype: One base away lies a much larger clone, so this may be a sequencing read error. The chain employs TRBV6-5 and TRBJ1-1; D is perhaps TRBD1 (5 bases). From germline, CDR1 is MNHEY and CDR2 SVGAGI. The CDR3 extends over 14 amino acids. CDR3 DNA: TGTGCCAGCAGTTTAGGGACGGTCGGGGGGGAAGCTTCCTTT. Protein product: CASSLGTVGGEASF.

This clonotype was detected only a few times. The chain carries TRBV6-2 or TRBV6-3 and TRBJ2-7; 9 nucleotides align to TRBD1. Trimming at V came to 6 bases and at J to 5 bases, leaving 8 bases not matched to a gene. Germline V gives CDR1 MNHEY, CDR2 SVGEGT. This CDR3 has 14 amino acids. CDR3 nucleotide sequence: TGTGCCAGCAGCACTCTCGGGACAGGGCACGAGCAGTACTTC. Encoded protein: CASSTLGTGHEQYF.

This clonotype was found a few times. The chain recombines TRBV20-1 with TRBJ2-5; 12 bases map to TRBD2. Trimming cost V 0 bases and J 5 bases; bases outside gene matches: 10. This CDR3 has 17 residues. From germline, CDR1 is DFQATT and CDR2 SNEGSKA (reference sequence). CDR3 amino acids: CSARDPTSGRFRETQYF. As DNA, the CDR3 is TGCAGTGCTAGAGATCCCACTAGCGGGAGGTTTAGGGAGACCCAGTACTTC.

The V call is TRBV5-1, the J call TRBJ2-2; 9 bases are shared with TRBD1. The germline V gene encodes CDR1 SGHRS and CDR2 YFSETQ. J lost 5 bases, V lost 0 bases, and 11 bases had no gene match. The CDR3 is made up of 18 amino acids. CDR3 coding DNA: TGCGCCAGCAGCTTGGCCCCCCCGGGACAGGGTTTGACCGGGGAGCTGTTTTTT. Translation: CASSLAPPGQGLTGELFF.

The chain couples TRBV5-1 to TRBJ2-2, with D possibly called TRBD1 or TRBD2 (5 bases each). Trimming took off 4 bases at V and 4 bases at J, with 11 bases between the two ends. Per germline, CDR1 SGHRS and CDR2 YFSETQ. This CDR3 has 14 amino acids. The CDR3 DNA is TGCGCCAGCAGCGGGGCCGGAGGCACCGGGGAGCTGTTTTTT. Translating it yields CASSGAGGTGELFF. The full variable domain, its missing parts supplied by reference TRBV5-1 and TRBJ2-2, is KAGVTQTPRYLIKTRGQQVTLSCSPISGHRSVSWYQQTPGQGLQFLFEYFSETQRNKGNFPGRFSGRQFSNSRSEMNVSTLELGDSALYLCASSGAGGTGELFFGEGSRLTVL.

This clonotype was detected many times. The CDR3 region is CASSLWAASSYEQYF. For the CDR3, the DNA is TGTGCCAGCAGTTTATGGGCAGCGAGCTCCTACGAGCAGTACTTC. This chain uses TRBV28 with TRBJ2-7; D gene uncertain. V was clipped by 0 bases and J by 0 bases, with 9 bases between them. Germline assignment: CDR1 MDHEN and CDR2 SYDVKM. This CDR3 has 15 amino acids.

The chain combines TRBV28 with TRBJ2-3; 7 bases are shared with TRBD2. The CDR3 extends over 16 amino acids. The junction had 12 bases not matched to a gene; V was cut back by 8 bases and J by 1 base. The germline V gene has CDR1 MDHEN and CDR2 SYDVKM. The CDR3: CASVEGGRARTDTQYF. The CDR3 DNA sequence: TGTGCCAGCGTGGAAGGAGGGAGGGCCCGCACAGATACGCAGTATTTT.